The entry that follows covers one TCR beta chain sequence. The target antigen is unknown. This sample was included in a study of CD8 T cells in ankylosing spondylitis. General study points: Apparently characteristic of ankylosing spondylitis blood was a TCR beta motif (about 8 highly homologous variants). In reactive arthritis synovial fluid and blood, some motif variants had been reported before.

Quantitative 5'-RACE with molecular barcodes produced the TCR beta libraries. TCRdb reprocessed the 5' RACE reads via MiXCR and lists one record per CDR3 protein. The sample shows 250,000 or so distinct CDR3 sequences, 15% to 20% of them seen only once. The V gene's germline CDR1 is KGHDR and CDR2 SFDVKD. Losses at the gene ends were 3 bases for V and 1 base for J; bases not matched to a gene: 3. The CDR3 sequence is 15 residues long. This receptor was obtained from a male donor with ankylosing spondylitis or in good health (not recorded which). This chain joins TRBV24-1 and TRBJ2-3; 7 positions agree with TRBD2. Sequencing was done on a sample of blood, either unsorted or a sorted T cell fraction (not recorded which). The CDR3 DNA is TGTGCCACCAGTGATCCTCTAGCGGGCACAGATACGCAGTATTTT. It is translated as CATSDPLAGTDTQYF.